This TCR beta chain derives from a study of blood T cell repertoires in COVID-19. This clone was detected only once. Repertoires were generated with immunoSEQ multiplex PCR, while TCRdb's copy carries only in-frame clones and drops some. This table has 180,000 or so clones, about 85% appearing once. The germline V gene encodes CDR1 MNHEY and CDR2 SVGEGT. This CDR3 region has 12 residues. Trimming took 5 bases from V and 4 from J, leaving 6 bases between them. The sample consisted of peripheral blood. The chain carries TRBV6-2 or TRBV6-3 and TRBJ2-1; D not resolved. This sequence originates from an elderly woman with acute or convalescent COVID-19. In DNA, the CDR3 is TGTGCCAGCAGTAACGGGTACAATGAGCAGTTCTTC. Amino acids: CASSNGYNEQFF.